A single sample gave rise to the 28 T cell receptor beta chains below, sequenced in a study of molecular identifiers for immune sequencing clone quantification. TCRdb recomputed calls from the PCR reads with MiXCR, one row per CDR3 protein. This sample has around 300,000 distinct CDR3 sequences; under 25% occur once, and the top ten carry around 0.7%. The source material was naive CD8+ T cells from blood, with Jurkat cell RNA spiked in. Stated subset: FACS-sorted CD8+CD4-CCR7+CD45RA+ naive T cells. Receptor source: a human donor in good health. Some libraries in this study had Jurkat cell RNA spiked in.

The genes are TRBV29-1 and TRBJ2-1; the match to TRBD1 covers 9 bases. Germline-derived CDR1 and CDR2 are SQVTM and ANQGSEA. J gave up 7 bases and V 6 bases, and 10 bases lay outside the gene matches. This CDR3 has 14 residues. CDR3 coding DNA: TGCAGCGTCGCCGGGACAGGGAGGGAAAATGAGCAGTTCTTC. Translated: CSVAGTGRENEQFF.

Turning to this clonotype: A much larger clonotype is one base distant, so this may be a read error. The chain is built from TRBV2 and TRBJ2-2; D is ambiguous. From germline, CDR1 is SNHLY and CDR2 FYNNEI. The CDR3 sequence is 15 residues long. Here the CDR3 DNA reads TGTCCCAGCACCCCCCGCCTTGCGGACACCGGGGAGCTGTTTTTT. As protein: CPSTPRLADTGELFF. Drawing the rest from reference TRBV2 and TRBJ2-2, the complete variable domain is EPEVTQTPSHQVTQMGQEVILRCVPISNHLYFYWYRQILGQKVEFLVSFYNNEISEKSEIFDDQFSVERPDGSNFTLKIRSTKLEDSAMYFCPSTPRLADTGELFFGEGSRLTVL.

This clonotype was observed many times. The chain has TRBV29-1 and TRBJ2-3; D is perhaps TRBD2 (6 bases). The CDR3 loop spans 16 amino acids. V lost 0 bases, J lost 5 bases, and 18 bases lay in between. Germline-derived CDR1 and CDR2 are SQVTM and ANQGSEA. The CDR3 reads CSVEDRGDGSVDTQYF. Written as DNA, the CDR3 is TGCAGCGTTGAAGATCGGGGTGACGGGAGCGTAGATACGCAGTATTTT.

This chain links TRBV6-2 or TRBV6-3 with TRBJ2-7; D tentatively reads TRBD1 or TRBD2 (5 bases each). Trimming shortened V by 5 bases and J by 3 bases, and 11 bases separated the two germline ends. The CDR3 covers 13 residues. The germline gives CDR1 MNHEY, CDR2 SVGEGT. CDR3 protein: CASSPRGYYEQYF. CDR3 sequence (DNA): TGTGCCAGCAGTCCCCGGGGCTACTACGAGCAGTACTTC.

This clonotype was observed a few times. V is TRBV12-3 or TRBV12-4 and J is TRBJ2-3; D possibly matches TRBD1 or TRBD2 (5 bases each). Trimming cost V 5 bases and J 6 bases, with 12 bases left between them. The length of the CDR3 is 13 residues. CDR3 region: CASSKAGSDTQYF. CDR3 nucleotides: TGTGCCAGCAGTAAGGCAGGGAGCGATACGCAGTATTTT.

Regarding this clonotype: Since a much larger clone is just one base distant, this may be a read error. J is TRBJ2-7 and V is TRBV29-1; 7 bases are a match to TRBD1. The CDR3 sequence is 13 residues long. V shed 4 bases, J shed 9 bases, and the junction held 12 bases outside the gene matches. CDR1 and CDR2 (germline): SQVTM, ANQGSEA. CDR3 residues: CSVGEGAENAQYF. The CDR3 nucleotides are TGCAGCGTTGGCGAGGGGGCGGAAAACGCGCAGTACTTC.

This clonotype was found many times. The chain is built from TRBV12-3 or TRBV12-4 and TRBJ2-1, with 8 bases identical to TRBD2. This CDR3 is 15 amino acids long. V lost 6 bases and J lost 5; bases outside the gene matches: 9. The CDR3 reads CASRQSGRVHNEQFF. CDR3 nucleotides: TGTGCCAGCAGACAGAGCGGGAGAGTTCACAATGAGCAGTTCTTC.

The chain is built from TRBV5-5 and TRBJ2-7; D is perhaps TRBD1 (6 bases). The CDR3 contains 14 residues. From germline, CDR1 is SGHKS and CDR2 YYEKEE (reference sequence). Trimming took 5 bases from V and 6 from J, leaving 18 bases between them. The chain's CDR3 is CASSGEQGFVEQYF. CDR3 DNA sequence: TGTGCCAGCAGTGGGGAGCAGGGGTTCGTCGAGCAGTACTTC.

The rearrangement joins TRBV21-1 to TRBJ2-4. TRBV21-1 is deemed a pseudogene. The CDR3 consists of 16 residues. This CDR3 is CASSQLWVLAKNIQYF. The CDR3 coding sequence is TGTGCCAGCAGTCAGCTGTGGGTTCTAGCCAAAAACATTCAGTACTTC.

This clonotype was counted ten times or more. J is TRBJ1-5 and V is TRBV28; D gene ambiguous. CDR3 length: 14 residues. CDR1 MDHEN and CDR2 SYDVKM come from the germline V gene. Trimming left V 3 bases short and J 4 bases short, with 10 bases between. The CDR3: CASSFGRSNQPQHF. The DNA for the CDR3 is TGTGCCAGCAGTTTCGGGAGATCTAATCAGCCCCAGCATTTT.

The chain uses TRBV25-1 and TRBJ2-1; possibly TRBD2 for D (5 bases). CDR3 size: 14 residues. V lost 3 bases and J 2 bases, leaving 8 bases between the germline ends. Looked up from germline, CDR1 is MGHDK and CDR2 is SYGVNS. This CDR3 reads CASSDIGTYNEQFF. The CDR3, as DNA: TGTGCCAGCAGTGATATCGGGACCTACAATGAGCAGTTCTTC.

This clonotype was observed at least ten times. The rearrangement links TRBV5-6 to TRBJ2-3, with D tentatively TRBD1 or TRBD2 (5 bases each). The CDR3 totals 14 residues. The germline V gene has CDR1 SGHDT and CDR2 YYEEEE. With 5 bases removed from V and 4 bases from J, the gap between germline ends came to 14 bases. CDR3 DNA sequence: TGTGCCAGCAGAACGGGGACGACGGCAGATACGCAGTATTTT. This codes for CASRTGTTADTQYF. The full variable domain, with the rest looked up from reference TRBV5-6 and TRBJ2-3, is DAGVTQSPTHLIKTRGQQVTLRCSPKSGHDTVSWYQQALGQGPQFIFQYYEEEERQRGNFPDRFSGHQFPNYSSELNVNALLLGDSALYLCASRTGTTADTQYFGPGTRLTVL.

This clonotype was seen many times. A junction boundary mismatches the germline segment, possibly from a read error. The chain is built from TRBV5-1 and TRBJ1-1; perhaps TRBD1 as D (5 bases). The CDR3 length is 13 residues. Germline CDR1 and CDR2: SGHRS and YFSETQ. This chain's CDR3 is CASSSEGNTEAFF. The CDR3 DNA sequence: TGTGCCAGCAGCTCAGAGGGGAATACTGAAGCTTTCTTT.

Of note for this clonotype: A much bigger clone sits one base away, suggesting this may be a read error. This is likely a read error, given that the CDR3 carries no conserved phenylalanine or tryptophan at its end. The gene calls are TRBV6-5 and TRBJ2-7, with D perhaps being TRBD1 or TRBD2 (6 bases each). The CDR3 length is 18 residues. Per germline, CDR1 MNHEY and CDR2 SVGAGI. Deletions cut 5 bases from V and 5 bases from J, with 28 bases between. The CDR3 loop reads CASSPSLARGGFIDEQYL. CDR3 coding DNA: TGTGCCAGCAGTCCCTCCTTAGCCAGGGGAGGATTTATCGACGAGCAGTACCTC.

This clonotype was seen ten or more times. The chain combines TRBV5-1 with TRBJ1-1; D not certain. Germline assignment: CDR1 SGHRS and CDR2 YFSETQ. V was trimmed by 0 bases and J by 5 bases, leaving 8 bases between them. The CDR3 is 13 amino acids. The CDR3 DNA reads TGCGCCAGCAGCTTGGAAGGGCTTACTGAAGCTTTCTTT. Its protein product is CASSLEGLTEAFF.

This clonotype was counted ten times or more. The CDR3, as DNA: TGTGCCAGCAGTGGGGACAGGGATTACACCGGGGAGCTGTTTTTT. Its translation: CASSGDRDYTGELFF. J is TRBJ2-2 and V is TRBV12-3 or TRBV12-4; 9 nucleotides line up with TRBD1. V shed 5 bases, J shed 3 bases, and the junction held 4 bases outside the gene matches. The CDR3 runs to 15 residues.

This clonotype was seen more than once but under ten times. V and J are TRBV3-1 and TRBJ2-3, with 9 positions matching TRBD1. With 3 bases clipped from V and 2 bases from J, the junction kept 6 bases outside the gene matches. Germline V gene data show CDR1 as LGHDT and CDR2 as YNNKEL (reference sequence). CDR3 size: 16 residues. This chain's CDR3 is CASSHRDRVYTDTQYF. CDR3 bases: TGTGCCAGCAGCCATAGGGACAGGGTCTACACAGATACGCAGTATTTT.

Comments on this clonotype: Relative to the germline gene, one junction end is altered; a read error may explain this. The J gene is TRBJ2-3, the V gene TRBV12-3 or TRBV12-4, with D possibly being TRBD1 (6 bases). CDR3 length: 15 residues. In nucleotides, the CDR3 is TGTGCCTGCAGTTTCCGGGCAGGGGGCACAGATACGCAGTATTTT. Translated, it gives CACSFRAGGTDTQYF.

Notes on this clonotype: One end of the junction varies from germline; a read error may be responsible. The V gene is TRBV6-2 or TRBV6-3, the J gene TRBJ2-5, with D unclear. From germline, CDR1 is MNHEY and CDR2 SVGEGT. CDR3 size: 13 residues. CDR3 residues: CASSTETQETRYF. The DNA of the CDR3 is TGTGCCAGCTCCACGGAGACCCAAGAGACCCGGTACTTC.

This clonotype was counted between two and nine times. The chain employs TRBV6-2 or TRBV6-3 and TRBJ1-5, with 7 positions matching TRBD1. Germline loops: CDR1 MNHEY, CDR2 SVGEGT. With V trimmed by 7 bases and J by 5 bases, 8 bases remained unmatched. The CDR3 length is 14 residues. CDR3 amino acids: CASTTQTGYQPQHF. CDR3 bases: TGTGCCAGCACCACCCAGACAGGGTATCAGCCCCAGCATTTT.

This clonotype was counted only a few times. This chain's CDR3 is CASSPHAPEGSEQFF. CDR3 DNA: TGCGCCAGCAGCCCCCACGCACCCGAAGGTAGTGAGCAGTTCTTC. This chain uses TRBV4-3 with TRBJ2-1; unclear D gene. Germline V gives CDR1 LGHNA, CDR2 YSLEER. The V and J ends lost 4 bases and 9 bases respectively, with 19 bases between them. CDR3 length: 15 amino acids.

This clonotype was seen only a few times. At one boundary the junction diverges from the germline segment, which might be a read error. The chain employs TRBV9 and TRBJ2-6; weak D call: TRBD1 (5 bases). The CDR3 spans 16 residues. CDR1 SGDLS and CDR2 YYNGEE come from the germline V gene. The CDR3 region has the DNA TGTGCCAGCAGACCCCCCCTGGGTTCTGGGGCCGACGTCCTGACTTTC. Translation: CASRPPLGSGADVLTF.

The chain uses TRBV6-2 or TRBV6-3 and TRBJ2-5, with D unclear. The CDR3 covers 11 residues. Germline V gene sequence: CDR1 MNHEY, CDR2 SVGEGT. The germline V and J ends were trimmed by 5 bases and 4 bases, with 5 bases remaining between them. In nucleotides, the CDR3 is TGTGCCAGCAGTCGGACAGAGACCCAGTACTTC. Its protein product is CASSRTETQYF.

A few counts support this clonotype. The J gene is TRBJ2-3, the V gene TRBV20-1, with 9 positions matching TRBD1. The CDR3 runs to 14 residues. Per germline, CDR1 DFQATT and CDR2 SNEGSKA (reference sequence). Trimming at V came to 5 bases and at J to 0 bases, leaving 3 bases not matched to a gene. CDR3 coding DNA: TGCAGTGCTCCGGACAGGGGAAGCACAGATACGCAGTATTTT. This sequence encodes CSAPDRGSTDTQYF.

This clonotype was counted at least ten times. The rearrangement links TRBV12-5 to TRBJ1-1; D ambiguous. The CDR3 extends over 16 amino acids. The germline gives CDR1 LGHNT, CDR2 FRNRAP. Trimming shortened V by 5 bases and J by 0 bases, and 16 bases separated the two germline ends. The CDR3 DNA reads TGTGCTAGTGGTCTATTTGTCGGGATGATGAACACTGAAGCTTTCTTT. This translates into CASGLFVGMMNTEAFF.

This clonotype has a count of ten or more. V usage is TRBV12-3 or TRBV12-4 and J usage is TRBJ2-2; 8 bases match TRBD2. V lost 7 bases and J lost 4; bases outside the gene matches: 11. This CDR3 comprises 16 residues. The CDR3 DNA is TGTGCCAGCAAACCCGGGGGGGCTACGATCACCGGGGAGCTGTTTTTT. Encoded protein: CASKPGGATITGELFF.

The chain combines TRBV29-1 with TRBJ1-2, with 7 bases that match TRBD1. V dropped 4 bases and J dropped 7; count of bases not matched to a gene: 6. CDR3 size: 12 residues. Germline V gene data show CDR1 as SQVTM and CDR2 as ANQGSEA. CDR3 bases: TGCAGCGTTGGGACAGGTTTGTCTGGCTACACCTTC. It is translated as CSVGTGLSGYTF.

This clonotype was recorded at least ten times. The chain recombines TRBV7-9 with TRBJ1-1; D unresolved. This CDR3 has 14 residues. With 0 bases removed from V and 6 bases from J, the gap between germline ends came to 11 bases. Germline V gene sequence: CDR1 SEHNR, CDR2 FQNEAQ (reference sequence). CDR3 nucleotides: TGTGCCAGCAGCTTAGCTACCATTGGACCTGAAGCTTTCTTT. Translating gives CASSLATIGPEAFF.